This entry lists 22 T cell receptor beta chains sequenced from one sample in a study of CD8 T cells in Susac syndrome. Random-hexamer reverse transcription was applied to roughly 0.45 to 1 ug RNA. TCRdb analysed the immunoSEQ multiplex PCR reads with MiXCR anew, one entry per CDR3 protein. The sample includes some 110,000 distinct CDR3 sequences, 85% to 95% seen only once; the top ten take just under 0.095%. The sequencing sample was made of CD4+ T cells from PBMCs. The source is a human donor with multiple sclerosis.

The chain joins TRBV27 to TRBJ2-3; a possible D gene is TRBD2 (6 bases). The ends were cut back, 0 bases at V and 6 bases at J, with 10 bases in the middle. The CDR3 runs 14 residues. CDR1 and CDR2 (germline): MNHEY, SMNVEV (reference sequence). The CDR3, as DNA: TGTGCCAGCAGTTTATCTGGGGGGTCGGATACGCAGTATTTT. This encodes CASSLSGGSDTQYF.

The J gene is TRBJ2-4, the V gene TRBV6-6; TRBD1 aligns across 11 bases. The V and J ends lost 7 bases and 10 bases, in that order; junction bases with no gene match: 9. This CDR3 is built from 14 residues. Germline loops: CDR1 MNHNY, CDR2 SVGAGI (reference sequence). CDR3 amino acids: CASTIGQGAKIQYF. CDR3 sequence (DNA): TGTGCCAGCACCATCGGACAGGGGGCTAAAATTCAGTACTTC.

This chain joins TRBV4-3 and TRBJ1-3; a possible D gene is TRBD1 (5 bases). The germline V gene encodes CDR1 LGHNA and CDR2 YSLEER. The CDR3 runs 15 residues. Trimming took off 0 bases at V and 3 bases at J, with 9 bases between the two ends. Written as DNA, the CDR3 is TGCGCCAGCAGCCAAGAGCCAGGGATTGGAAACACCATATATTTT. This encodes CASSQEPGIGNTIYF.

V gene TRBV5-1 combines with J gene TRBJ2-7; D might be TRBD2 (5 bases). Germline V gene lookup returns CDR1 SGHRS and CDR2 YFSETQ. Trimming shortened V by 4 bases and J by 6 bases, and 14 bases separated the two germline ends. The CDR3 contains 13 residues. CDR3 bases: TGCGCCAGCAGCAACTCGGGGAGCGGCGAGCAGTACTTC. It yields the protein CASSNSGSGEQYF. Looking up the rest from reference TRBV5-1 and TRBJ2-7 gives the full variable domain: KAGVTQTPRYLIKTRGQQVTLSCSPISGHRSVSWYQQTPGQGLQFLFEYFSETQRNKGNFPGRFSGRQFSNSRSEMNVSTLELGDSALYLCASSNSGSGEQYFGPGTRLTVT.

The CDR3 protein is CAWMDNGNSPLHF. CDR3 DNA sequence: TGTGCCTGGATGGACAACGGTAATTCACCCCTCCACTTT. The chain has TRBV30 and TRBJ1-6, with a weak D call TRBD1 (5 bases). Germline CDR1 and CDR2: GTSNPN and SVGIG (reference sequence). V was cut by 4 bases and J by 6 bases, with 10 bases left in between. The CDR3 spans 13 residues.

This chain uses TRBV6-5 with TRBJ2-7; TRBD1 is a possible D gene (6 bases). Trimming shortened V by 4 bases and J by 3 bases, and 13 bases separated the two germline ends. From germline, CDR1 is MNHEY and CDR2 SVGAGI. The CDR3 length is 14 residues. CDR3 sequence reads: CASSSFGQNYEQYF. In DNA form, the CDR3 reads TGTGCCAGCAGTTCCTTTGGACAGAACTACGAGCAGTACTTC.

The CDR3 coding sequence is TGCAGTGCTAGAGATCTGGTCCCAGCGGGGCCCAACAATGAGCAGTTCTTC. Translated: CSARDLVPAGPNNEQFF. This chain joins TRBV20-1 and TRBJ2-1, with 7 nucleotides matching TRBD2. CDR3 length: 17 amino acids. Germline CDR1 DFQATT, CDR2 SNEGSKA (reference sequence). The V segment lost 0 bases and the J segment 5 bases; nucleotides outside the gene matches: 13.

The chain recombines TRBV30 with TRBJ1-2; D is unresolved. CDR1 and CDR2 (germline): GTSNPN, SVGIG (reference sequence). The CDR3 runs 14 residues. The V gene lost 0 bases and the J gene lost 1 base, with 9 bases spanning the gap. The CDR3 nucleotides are TGTGCCTGGAGTGTACTTTCAGTTAACTATGGCTACACCTTC. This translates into CAWSVLSVNYGYTF.

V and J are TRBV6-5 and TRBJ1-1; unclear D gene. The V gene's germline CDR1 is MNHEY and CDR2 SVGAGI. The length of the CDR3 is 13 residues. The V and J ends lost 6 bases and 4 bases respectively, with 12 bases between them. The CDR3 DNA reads TGTGCCAGCAGCGTCTCCGGAGGCACTGAAGCTTTCTTT. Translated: CASSVSGGTEAFF.

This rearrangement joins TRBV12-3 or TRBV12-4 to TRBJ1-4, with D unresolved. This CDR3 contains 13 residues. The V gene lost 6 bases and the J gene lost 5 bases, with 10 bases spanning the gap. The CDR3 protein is CASRGGMNEKLFF. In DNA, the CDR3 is TGTGCCAGCAGAGGAGGGATGAATGAAAAACTGTTTTTT.

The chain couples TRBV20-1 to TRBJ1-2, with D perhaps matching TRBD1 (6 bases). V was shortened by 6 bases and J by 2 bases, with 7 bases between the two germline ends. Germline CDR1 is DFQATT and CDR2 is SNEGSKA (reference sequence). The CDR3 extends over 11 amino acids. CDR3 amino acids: CSAQGNYGYTF. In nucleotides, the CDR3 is TGCAGTGCCCAGGGGAACTATGGCTACACCTTC.

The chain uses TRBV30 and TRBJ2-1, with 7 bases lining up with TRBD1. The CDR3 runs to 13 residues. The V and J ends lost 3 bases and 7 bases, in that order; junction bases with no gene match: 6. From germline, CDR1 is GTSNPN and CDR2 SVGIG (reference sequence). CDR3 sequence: CAWSPDRDNEQFF. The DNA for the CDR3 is TGTGCCTGGAGCCCCGACAGGGATAATGAGCAGTTCTTC.

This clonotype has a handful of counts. As DNA, the CDR3 is TGTGCCAGTAGTCGGACGGGCTCTGGAAACACCATATATTTT. Amino acids: CASSRTGSGNTIYF. The rearrangement uses TRBV19 and TRBJ1-3, with unresolved D. V lost 5 bases to trimming and J lost 0 bases, with 8 bases between them. CDR3 length: 14 residues. Germline V lookup: CDR1 LNHDA, CDR2 SQIVND (reference sequence).

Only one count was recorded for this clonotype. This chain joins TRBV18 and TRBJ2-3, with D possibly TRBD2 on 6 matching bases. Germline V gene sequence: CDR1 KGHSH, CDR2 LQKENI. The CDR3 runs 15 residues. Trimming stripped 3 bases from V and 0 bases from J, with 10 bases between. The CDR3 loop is CASSPSGESTDTQYF. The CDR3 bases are TGTGCCAGCTCACCGTCGGGAGAGAGCACAGATACGCAGTATTTT.

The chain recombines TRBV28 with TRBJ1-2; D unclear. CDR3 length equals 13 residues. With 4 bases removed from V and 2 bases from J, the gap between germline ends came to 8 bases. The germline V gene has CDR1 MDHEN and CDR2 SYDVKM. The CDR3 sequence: CASSSGNNYGYTF. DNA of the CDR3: TGTGCCAGCAGTTCTGGGAACAACTATGGCTACACCTTC.

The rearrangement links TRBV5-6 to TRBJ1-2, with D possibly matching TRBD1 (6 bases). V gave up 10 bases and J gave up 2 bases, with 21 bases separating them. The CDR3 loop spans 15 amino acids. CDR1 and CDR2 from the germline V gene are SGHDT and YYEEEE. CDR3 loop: CAGRKGGRTNYGYTF. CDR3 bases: TGTGCCGGGAGGAAGGGGGGCCGAACAAACTATGGCTACACCTTC.

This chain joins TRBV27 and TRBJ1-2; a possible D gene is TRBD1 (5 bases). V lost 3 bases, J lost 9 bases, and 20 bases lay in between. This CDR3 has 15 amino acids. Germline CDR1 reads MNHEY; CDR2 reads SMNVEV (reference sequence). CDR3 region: CASSFSMGEHSSYTF. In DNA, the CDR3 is TGTGCCAGCAGTTTTTCAATGGGGGAACATTCCAGCTACACCTTC.

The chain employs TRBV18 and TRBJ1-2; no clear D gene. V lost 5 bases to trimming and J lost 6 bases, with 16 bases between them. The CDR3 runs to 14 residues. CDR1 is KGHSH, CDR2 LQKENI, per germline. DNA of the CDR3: TGTGCCAGCTCAGCTACGGAAACAAGTAATGGCTACACCTTC. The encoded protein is CASSATETSNGYTF.

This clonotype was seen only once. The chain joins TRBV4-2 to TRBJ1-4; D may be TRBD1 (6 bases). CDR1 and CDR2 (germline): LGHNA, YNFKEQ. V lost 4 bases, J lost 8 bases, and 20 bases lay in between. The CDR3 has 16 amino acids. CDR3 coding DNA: TGTGCCAGCAGCCCCGGGGAGGCAGGGGTAGAAGAAAAACTGTTTTTT. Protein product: CASSPGEAGVEEKLFF.

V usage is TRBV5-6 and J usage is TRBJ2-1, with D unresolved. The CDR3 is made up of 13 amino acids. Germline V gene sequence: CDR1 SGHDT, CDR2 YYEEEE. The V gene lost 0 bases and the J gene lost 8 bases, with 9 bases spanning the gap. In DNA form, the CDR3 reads TGTGCCAGCAGCTTGGCCGAGGTAGATGAGCAGTTCTTC. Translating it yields CASSLAEVDEQFF.

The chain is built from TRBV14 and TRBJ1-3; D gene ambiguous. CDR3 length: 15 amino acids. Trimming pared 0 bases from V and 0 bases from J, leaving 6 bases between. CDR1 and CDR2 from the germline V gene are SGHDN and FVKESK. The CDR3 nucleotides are TGTGCCAGCAGCCAAGAATCGGTCTCTGGAAACACCATATATTTT. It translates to CASSQESVSGNTIYF.

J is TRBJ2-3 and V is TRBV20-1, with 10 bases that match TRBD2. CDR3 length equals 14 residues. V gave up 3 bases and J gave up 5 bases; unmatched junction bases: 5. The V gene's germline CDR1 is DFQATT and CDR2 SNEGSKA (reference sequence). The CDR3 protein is CSASSSGGEDTQYF. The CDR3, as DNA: TGCAGTGCTAGTTCCAGCGGGGGGGAAGATACGCAGTATTTT.